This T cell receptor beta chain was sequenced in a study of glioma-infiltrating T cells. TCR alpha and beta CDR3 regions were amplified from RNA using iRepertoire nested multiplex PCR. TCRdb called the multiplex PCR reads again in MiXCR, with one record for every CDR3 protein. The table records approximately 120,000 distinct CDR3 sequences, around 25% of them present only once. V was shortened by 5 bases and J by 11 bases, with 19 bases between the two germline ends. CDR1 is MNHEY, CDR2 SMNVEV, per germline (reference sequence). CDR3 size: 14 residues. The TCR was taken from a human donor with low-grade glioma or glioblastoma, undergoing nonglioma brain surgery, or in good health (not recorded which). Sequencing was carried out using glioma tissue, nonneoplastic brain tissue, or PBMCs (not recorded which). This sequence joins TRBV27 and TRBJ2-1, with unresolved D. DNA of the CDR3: TGTGCCAGCAGTCCGCCTAACCAGGTCTACAAGCAGTTCTTC. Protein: CASSPPNQVYKQFF.